These 16 T cell receptor beta chains were sequenced from one sample in a study of identical twins. TCRdb used MiXCR to reprocess the 5' RACE reads, holding one entry per CDR3 protein. The repertoire includes roughly 350,000 distinct CDR3 sequences, roughly an eighth of them detected once, and around 6.9% sits in the top ten. The same sample was also studied in work on yellow fever vaccine responses in identical twins.

The sequencing input was CD8+ T cells sorted from blood. These receptors were taken from a woman between 18 and 30 years old in good health.

In its sample, this clonotype was seen many times. This rearrangement joins TRBV5-1 to TRBJ2-1, with D possibly being TRBD2 (5 bases). V lost 5 bases and J 10 bases, leaving 13 bases between the germline ends. CDR3 length: 12 residues. Germline lookup yields CDR1 SGHRS and CDR2 YFSETQ. CDR3 bases: TGCGCCAGCAGGCGGGTGGGCAGCGAGCAGTTCTTC. This sequence encodes CASRRVGSEQFF.

This clonotype has more than one count but fewer than ten. The rearrangement uses TRBV27 and TRBJ2-1; no reliable D call. The V and J ends lost 5 bases and 10 bases respectively, with 18 bases between them. The CDR3 is 14 amino acids. Looked up from germline, CDR1 is MNHEY and CDR2 is SMNVEV (reference sequence). The CDR3 spells CASSPTMRPVEQFF. For the CDR3, the DNA is TGTGCCAGCAGTCCGACAATGAGGCCGGTGGAGCAGTTCTTC.

The sample holds a few counts of this clonotype. The rearrangement links TRBV4-1 to TRBJ1-5, with 8 bases fitting TRBD1. CDR1 is MGHRA, CDR2 YSYEKL, per germline. The CDR3 loop spans 16 amino acids. The trim removed 0 bases at V and 7 bases at J, leaving 8 bases unmatched. Written as DNA, the CDR3 is TGCGCCAGCAGCCAAGAGAGGACAGGGAAAGGCCAGCCCCAGCATTTT. Translated: CASSQERTGKGQPQHF.

The CDR3 reads CASSLGLHTGELFF. In DNA, the CDR3 is TGTGCCAGCAGTTTGGGACTCCACACCGGGGAGCTGTTTTTT. V gene TRBV6-2 or TRBV6-3 combines with J gene TRBJ2-2; D possibly corresponds to TRBD2 (6 bases). Germline V gene data show CDR1 as MNHEY and CDR2 as SVGEGT. CDR3 length equals 14 residues. Trimming cost V 4 bases and J 3 bases, with 9 bases left between them.

Many counts were recorded for this clonotype. The chain recombines TRBV15 with TRBJ2-1; 7 positions agree with TRBD1. V shed 0 bases, J shed 8 bases, and the junction held 7 bases outside the gene matches. Germline V gene lookup returns CDR1 LNHNV and CDR2 YYDKDF (reference sequence). There are 15 residues in the CDR3. As DNA, the CDR3 is TGTGCCACCAGCAGAGAGGAGACAGGGAACTATGAGCAGTTCTTC. This translates into CATSREETGNYEQFF. The full variable domain, rest sourced from reference TRBV15 and TRBJ2-1, is DAMVIQNPRYQVTQFGKPVTLSCSQTLNHNVMYWYQQKSSQAPKLLFHYYDKDFNNEADTPDNFQSRRPNTSFCFLDIRSPGLGDTAMYLCATSREETGNYEQFFGPGTRLTVL.

The genes are TRBV29-1 and TRBJ2-7; no firm D call. The CDR3 has 13 residues. CDR1 is SQVTM and CDR2 is ANQGSEA in the germline V gene. V gave up 0 bases and J gave up 3 bases, with 9 bases separating them. CDR3 amino acids: CSVEDQINYEQYF. CDR3 DNA sequence: TGCAGCGTTGAAGATCAAATTAACTACGAGCAGTACTTC.

This clonotype was seen ten or more times. V and J are TRBV5-1 and TRBJ2-7; the match to TRBD1 covers 7 bases. V shed 4 bases, J shed 5 bases, and the junction held 6 bases outside the gene matches. This CDR3 spans 13 amino acids. Germline V gives CDR1 SGHRS, CDR2 YFSETQ. The CDR3 DNA reads as TGCGCCAGCAGCCAAGACAGGGCCCACGAGCAGTACTTC. It encodes CASSQDRAHEQYF.

The chain uses TRBV3-1 and TRBJ2-5; perhaps TRBD2 as D (6 bases). The CDR3 sequence is 15 residues long. Looked up from germline, CDR1 is LGHDT and CDR2 is YNNKEL (reference sequence). V was pared by 4 bases and J by 9 bases, with 21 bases between. The CDR3: CASSPGVPELVAQYF. The CDR3 DNA follows: TGTGCCAGCAGCCCGGGAGTTCCCGAGTTGGTGGCCCAGTACTTC.

This chain joins TRBV3-1 and TRBJ2-3; no definite D call. This CDR3 contains 12 residues. Germline V gene sequence: CDR1 LGHDT, CDR2 YNNKEL (reference sequence). The V gene lost 1 base and the J gene lost 6 bases, with 5 bases spanning the gap. CDR3 residues: CASSQVTDTQYF. In DNA, the CDR3 is TGTGCCAGCAGCCAAGTGACGGATACGCAGTATTTT.

In this sample, this clonotype turned up a few times. This chain connects TRBV7-9 to TRBJ2-1; 8 positions agree with TRBD1. Germline trimming cut 4 bases from V and 2 bases from J; bases unmatched to any gene: 4. The CDR3 consists of 15 residues. Looked up from germline, CDR1 is SEHNR and CDR2 is FQNEAQ (reference sequence). CDR3 residues: CASSSRDRPYNEQFF. The CDR3, as DNA: TGTGCCAGCAGCTCTCGGGACAGGCCCTACAATGAGCAGTTCTTC.

This clonotype was seen a handful of times. This rearrangement joins TRBV20-1 to TRBJ2-7; 12 bases are a match to TRBD2. The V segment lost 8 bases and the J segment 5 bases; nucleotides outside the gene matches: 7. The CDR3 runs to 13 residues. Looked up from germline, CDR1 is DFQATT and CDR2 is SNEGSKA (reference sequence). CDR3 protein: CSLRLAGDHEQYF. The CDR3 DNA sequence: TGCAGTCTGAGACTAGCGGGAGACCACGAGCAGTACTTC.

This clonotype was detected many times. V usage is TRBV4-2 and J usage is TRBJ2-5; the match to TRBD2 covers 7 bases. This CDR3 region has 15 residues. After removal of 0 bases from V and 6 bases from J, the junction contained 7 bases not matched to a gene. The germline CDR1 and CDR2 sequences are LGHNA and YNFKEQ. CDR3 protein: CASSQDRGVEKTQYF. CDR3 nucleotides: TGTGCCAGCAGCCAAGATCGGGGGGTAGAAAAGACCCAGTACTTC.

This clonotype was counted between two and nine times. The chain recombines TRBV27 with TRBJ2-7, with TRBD2 matching 9 bases. The CDR3 runs to 14 residues. Per germline, CDR1 MNHEY and CDR2 SMNVEV (reference sequence). V gave up 3 bases and J gave up 2 bases; unmatched junction bases: 2. Written as DNA, the CDR3 is TGTGCCAGCAGTTTCGCTAGCGGGGCCTACGAGCAGTACTTC. Protein sequence: CASSFASGAYEQYF.

The rearrangement joins TRBV27 to TRBJ1-5; D is possibly TRBD1 (6 bases). With 2 bases removed from V and 4 bases from J, the gap between germline ends came to 12 bases. The germline CDR1 and CDR2 sequences are MNHEY and SMNVEV (reference sequence). This CDR3 contains 15 residues. The CDR3 reads CASSLKQGGNQPQHF. The CDR3 DNA follows: TGTGCCAGCAGTTTAAAACAGGGTGGTAATCAGCCCCAGCATTTT.

The V gene is TRBV24-1, the J gene TRBJ2-7; D ambiguous. Per the germline V gene, CDR1 is KGHDR and CDR2 is SFDVKD. Deletions cut 3 bases from V and 3 bases from J, with 5 bases between. The CDR3 totals 12 residues. The CDR3 coding sequence is TGTGCCACCAGTGATGGACGCTACGAGCAGTACTTC. This sequence encodes CATSDGRYEQYF.

In its sample, this clonotype was seen many times. The chain employs TRBV4-2 and TRBJ1-1; a weak D match, TRBD1 (5 bases). V was trimmed by 0 bases and J by 7 bases, leaving 15 bases between them. The CDR3 loop spans 15 amino acids. Per the germline V gene, CDR1 is LGHNA and CDR2 is YNFKEQ. DNA for the CDR3: TGTGCCAGCAGCCAAGATTGGGGGGTCTTAGGTGAAGCTTTCTTT. As protein: CASSQDWGVLGEAFF.